Listed below are T cell receptor beta chains from one sample, sequenced in a study of cytotoxic CD8 clonotypes in ibrutinib-treated CLL. Assay: immunoSEQ multiplex PCR; the TCRdb copy retains only in-frame clones and omits some. The repertoire holds some 35,000 clones, with 60% to 80% as singletons. Sequenced here: PBMCs, sampled at disease progression, from a patient treated with ibrutinib. Receptors originate from a human donor with chronic lymphocytic leukemia. The CDR3 runs from the conserved cysteine through the conserved F or W. Each record gives: CDR3 protein, CDR3 DNA, CDR3 length, J gene, D gene, clone size, V gene. D genes are given only for firm matches. Size is stated for part of the rows, as once, few or many counts, or as a class when the clone is expanded.

cdr3_aa: CASSLVLGTEAFF
cdr3_nt: TGTGCCAGCAGCTTAGTTTTAGGCACTGAAGCTTTCTTT
cdr3_length: 13
j_call: TRBJ1-1
d_call: -
clone_size: -
v_call: TRBV7-6

cdr3_aa: CASRPPGPPNQPQHF
cdr3_nt: TGTGCCAGCAGACCTCCGGGGCCACCTAATCAGCCCCAGCATTTT
cdr3_length: 15
j_call: TRBJ1-5
d_call: -
clone_size: -
v_call: TRBV2

cdr3_aa: CASSERGQEWHAEAFF
cdr3_nt: TGCGCCAGCAGTGAACGGGGTCAGGAGTGGCATGCTGAAGCTTTCTTT
cdr3_length: 16
j_call: TRBJ1-1
d_call: -
clone_size: -
v_call: TRBV10-1

cdr3_aa: CASSPGTGATDGTQHF
cdr3_nt: TGTGCCAGCAGCCCCGGGACAGGGGCCACCGATGGGACCCAGCATTTT
cdr3_length: 16
j_call: TRBJ1-5
d_call: TRBD1
clone_size: -
v_call: TRBV11-2

cdr3_aa: CASSLGHGWQFF
cdr3_nt: TGTGCCAGCAGCTTAGGGCATGGGTGGCAGTTCTTC
cdr3_length: 12
j_call: TRBJ2-1
d_call: -
clone_size: -
v_call: TRBV5-6

cdr3_aa: CASSPQGRPNTEAFF
cdr3_nt: TGTGCCAGCAGCCCACAGGGACGACCGAACACTGAAGCTTTCTTT
cdr3_length: 15
j_call: TRBJ1-1
d_call: -
clone_size: -
v_call: TRBV11-1

cdr3_aa: CASSLGGIDTGELFF
cdr3_nt: TGCGCCAGCAGCTTGGGAGGGATCGACACCGGGGAGCTGTTTTTT
cdr3_length: 15
j_call: TRBJ2-2
d_call: -
clone_size: once
v_call: TRBV5-1

cdr3_aa: CSARGEETQYF
cdr3_nt: TGCAGTGCTCGTGGGGAAGAGACCCAGTACTTC
cdr3_length: 11
j_call: TRBJ2-5
d_call: -
clone_size: -
v_call: TRBV20-1

cdr3_aa: CASSLDVSDTQYF
cdr3_nt: TGTGCCAGCAGCTTAGATGTGTCAGATACGCAGTATTTT
cdr3_length: 13
j_call: TRBJ2-3
d_call: -
clone_size: -
v_call: TRBV11-2

cdr3_aa: CASSEGSGTGELFF
cdr3_nt: TGTGCCAGCAGTGAAGGTTCGGGTACCGGGGAGCTGTTTTTT
cdr3_length: 14
j_call: TRBJ2-2
d_call: -
clone_size: -
v_call: TRBV6-1

cdr3_aa: CASSARGWGLSTDTQYF
cdr3_nt: TGTGCCAGCAGTGCCCGGGGGTGGGGCCTGAGCACAGATACGCAGTATTTT
cdr3_length: 17
j_call: TRBJ2-3
d_call: -
clone_size: -
v_call: TRBV6-1

cdr3_aa: CYPPGGYEQYF
cdr3_nt: TGTTACCCACCCGGGGGCTACGAGCAGTACTTC
cdr3_length: 11
j_call: TRBJ2-7
d_call: -
clone_size: -
v_call: TRBV21-1